One sample yielded the 14 T cell receptor beta chains listed below, sequenced in a study of cytomegalovirus exposure and HLA in healthy donors. With 60 Vbeta and 13 Jbeta primers, the PCR was carried out. The assay was immunoSEQ multiplex PCR, and TCRdb's table has in-frame clones only and misses some. In the table there are roughly 96,000 clones, about four fifths of which are singletons. Sequencing was carried out using PBMCs. The receptors shown here come from a woman aged 65 to 85 in good health and CMV-seropositive.

As concerns this clone: At one of its ends the junction is not consistent with the germline gene, which may arise from a read error. This chain uses TRBV7-9 with TRBJ2-2, with no clear D. This CDR3 spans 12 amino acids. The germline gives CDR1 SEHNR, CDR2 FQNEAQ (reference sequence). The CDR3 is CSSSFDSGELFF. The CDR3, as DNA: TGTTCCAGCAGCTTTGACTCCGGGGAGCTGTTTTTT. Full variable domain (outside the CDR3, taken from reference TRBV7-9 and TRBJ2-2): DTGVSQNPRHKITKRGQNVTFRCDPISEHNRLYWYRQTLGQGPEFLTYFQNEAQLEKSRLLSDRFSAERPKGSFSTLEIQRTEQGDSAMYLCSSSFDSGELFFGEGSRLTVL.

The chain carries TRBV7-2 and TRBJ1-2; D remains unclear. The CDR3 sequence is 12 residues long. Per germline, CDR1 SGHTA and CDR2 FQGNSA. With 0 bases removed from V and 8 bases from J, the gap between germline ends came to 7 bases. CDR3 protein: CASSLAPGGYTF. The CDR3 nucleotides read TGTGCCAGCAGCTTAGCCCCCGGGGGCTACACCTTC.

The chain couples TRBV2 to TRBJ2-7; D is unresolved. Germline V gives CDR1 SNHLY, CDR2 FYNNEI. CDR3 length: 15 residues. Trimming removed 4 bases at V and 0 bases at J, with 13 bases between. The CDR3, as DNA: TGTGCCAGCAGTGTCAGGCCAGGAAACTCCTACGAGCAGTACTTC. Its protein product is CASSVRPGNSYEQYF.

The chain uses TRBV5-1 and TRBJ2-3; D perhaps matches TRBD2 (6 bases). The CDR3 consists of 16 residues. CDR1 is SGHRS, CDR2 YFSETQ, per germline. Trimming stripped 2 bases from V and 1 base from J, with 14 bases between. The CDR3 bases are TGCGCCAGCAGCTTCCGGGGGTGGGAACGCACAGATACGCAGTATTTT. It is translated as CASSFRGWERTDTQYF.

The rearrangement links TRBV27 to TRBJ2-7; D gene ambiguous. Between the trimmed V and J ends, which lost 10 bases and 7 bases, there was a span of 5 bases. The V gene's germline CDR1 is MNHEY and CDR2 SMNVEV (reference sequence). CDR3 length: 8 residues. In DNA form, the CDR3 reads TGTGCCAACAAAGAGCAGTACTTC. Protein product: CANKEQYF.

The J gene is TRBJ2-7, the V gene TRBV28; no firm D call. The CDR3 spans 13 residues. The V end was cut by 4 bases, the J end by 0 bases, with 7 bases between. Germline loops: CDR1 MDHEN, CDR2 SYDVKM. As DNA, the CDR3 is TGTGCCAGCAGTTCCCCCTTCTCCTACGAGCAGTACTTC. It codes for CASSSPFSYEQYF.

This clone was seen a few times. This chain joins TRBV9 and TRBJ2-3, with 7 bases lining up with TRBD2. The CDR3 spans 15 residues. CDR1 and CDR2 from the germline V gene are SGDLS and YYNGEE. Losses at the gene ends were 3 bases for V and 1 base for J; bases not matched to a gene: 5. The CDR3 sequence: CASSAAAGRTDTQYF. The DNA of the CDR3 is TGTGCCAGCAGCGCCGCAGCGGGACGCACAGATACGCAGTATTTT.

The chain uses TRBV10-1 and TRBJ2-1; TRBD1 matches 7 bases. Germline V CDR1 and CDR2: WNHNN, SYGVQD (reference sequence). Trimming removed 9 bases from V and 0 bases from J; junction bases left unmatched: 5. The CDR3 consists of 14 residues. Here the CDR3 DNA reads TGCGCCAGGACAGGGCATTCCTCCTACAATGAGCAGTTCTTC. Its protein is CARTGHSSYNEQFF.

The sample holds a few counts of this clone. The chain combines TRBV7-3 with TRBJ2-1; 15 nucleotides match TRBD2. The V segment lost 5 bases and the J segment 7 bases; nucleotides outside the gene matches: 15. Germline assignment: CDR1 SGHTA and CDR2 FQGTGA. This CDR3 has 19 amino acids. This CDR3 is CASSPSPGLAGGVSNEQFF. The CDR3 DNA is TGTGCCAGCAGCCCGTCTCCGGGACTAGCGGGAGGCGTTTCGAATGAGCAGTTCTTC.

The V and J genes are TRBV7-9 and TRBJ2-1; tentative D call: TRBD2 (6 bases). There are 16 residues in the CDR3. Germline CDR1 SEHNR, CDR2 FQNEAQ (reference sequence). Trimming took 6 bases from V and 0 from J, leaving 15 bases between them. CDR3: CASSPATGSSYNEQFF. The DNA of the CDR3 is TGTGCCAGCAGTCCGGCAACCGGGAGCTCCTACAATGAGCAGTTCTTC.

Written as DNA, the CDR3 is TGTGCCAGCAGCTTATTCAGGGGCCTACCCACTGGGGAGCTGTTTTTT. Translating it yields CASSLFRGLPTGELFF. V and J are TRBV7-2 and TRBJ2-2; perhaps TRBD1 as D (6 bases). The germline V gene encodes CDR1 SGHTA and CDR2 FQGNSA. Trimming cost V 2 bases and J 8 bases, with 18 bases left between them. This CDR3 is built from 16 residues.

V usage is TRBV5-1 and J usage is TRBJ1-3; unclear D gene. Trimming stripped 1 base from V and 4 bases from J, with 12 bases between. The CDR3 runs to 15 residues. The germline gives CDR1 SGHRS, CDR2 YFSETQ. The CDR3 coding sequence is TGCGCCAGCAGCTTGCAAGGTGCGGGAGGAAACACCATATATTTT. Translation: CASSLQGAGGNTIYF.

The chain uses TRBV11-3 and TRBJ2-1; maybe TRBD1 (5 bases). The CDR3 runs to 15 residues. CDR1 is SGHNT and CDR2 is YENEEA in the germline V gene. V shed 1 base and J shed 3 bases, with 10 bases lying between them. The CDR3 nucleotides are TGTGCCAGCAGCTTAGGGGGCCCGCGCTACAATGAGCAGTTCTTC. It yields the protein CASSLGGPRYNEQFF. Together with reference TRBV11-3 and TRBJ2-1, the CDR3 gives the full variable domain: EAGVVQSPRYKIIEKKQPVAFWCNPISGHNTLYWYLQNLGQGPELLIRYENEEAVDDSQLPKDRFSAERLKGVDSTLKIQPAELGDSAVYLCASSLGGPRYNEQFFGPGTRLTVL.

This clone showed up just a few times. The rearrangement uses TRBV27 and TRBJ1-3, with TRBD1 matching 7 bases. Germline V CDR1 and CDR2: MNHEY, SMNVEV (reference sequence). V gave up 4 bases and J gave up 4 bases; unmatched junction bases: 10. The CDR3 totals 16 residues. In DNA, the CDR3 is TGTGCCAGCAGTTCCACGACAGGGTCTTTCGGAAACACCATATATTTT. This sequence encodes CASSSTTGSFGNTIYF.